The rows below give T cell receptor beta chains drawn from one sample of a study of early T cells in non-severe SARS-CoV-2 infection. TCRdb re-derived calls from the 5' RACE reads in MiXCR, one entry per CDR3 protein. The sample records tens of thousands of distinct CDR3 sequences, 10% to 15% being singletons. Sequencing was carried out using whole blood. The origin of the receptors is an adult who was a healthcare worker with PCR-confirmed SARS-CoV-2 infection or an uninfected control (not recorded which). CDR3s include the opening cysteine and the closing phenylalanine or tryptophan. The order of the fields is V gene, J gene, D gene, clone size, CDR3 protein, CDR3 DNA. The D gene is left open where the match is weak. Size tells how often a clone was seen (once, few, many) or the class of an expanded clone, and some rows leave it out.

>TRBV27|TRBJ1-6|-|-
CASSFTRVLGSPLHF
TGTGCCAGCAGTTTCACCAGGGTTCTCGGTTCACCCCTCCACTTT
>TRBV7-9|TRBJ1-6|-|many
CASSNTGKGSPLHF
TGTGCCAGCAGCAATACAGGGAAAGGTTCACCCCTCCACTTT
>TRBV2|TRBJ2-1|TRBD2|-
CASRGGLAYGNEQFF
TGTGCCAGCCGGGGAGGACTAGCTTATGGAAATGAGCAGTTCTTC
>TRBV7-7|TRBJ2-7|TRBD1|-
CASSPSGTGLVGEQYF
TGTGCTAGCAGCCCCTCTGGGACAGGGTTGGTGGGAGAGCAGTACTTC
>TRBV19|TRBJ1-2|-|many
CASSSLRPPYGYTF
TGTGCCAGTAGCTCCCTAAGGCCCCCCTATGGCTACACCTTC
>TRBV7-3|TRBJ2-1|TRBD2|few
CASSLKSGSSVNEQFF
TGTGCCAGCAGCCTTAAAAGCGGGAGCTCGGTAAATGAGCAGTTCTTC
>TRBV11-2|TRBJ2-7|-|many
CASSSFSYEQYF
TGTGCCAGCAGCTCGTTTTCCTACGAGCAGTACTTC
>TRBV7-6|TRBJ2-1|TRBD2|many
CASSLRAGDYNEQFF
TGTGCCAGCAGCTTAAGAGCGGGGGACTACAATGAGCAGTTCTTC
>TRBV29-1|TRBJ2-3|-|many
CSVVLIGTDTQYF
TGCAGCGTTGTCTTAATAGGTACAGATACGCAGTATTTT
>TRBV7-6|TRBJ1-1|-|-
CASGVTDSTEAFF
TGTGCCAGCGGAGTCACCGACAGCACTGAAGCTTTCTTT
>TRBV6-6|TRBJ2-1|TRBD2|few
CASTSGNSYNEQFF
TGTGCCAGCACTAGCGGGAACTCCTACAATGAGCAGTTCTTC
>TRBV30|TRBJ1-6|TRBD1|many
CAWSRDRKNSPLHF
TGTGCCTGGAGCAGGGACAGAAAAAATTCACCCCTCCACTTT
>TRBV10-3|TRBJ2-7|-|few
CAISEGQTYEQYF
TGTGCCATCAGTGAGGGACAGACCTACGAGCAGTACTTC
>TRBV20-1|TRBJ1-6|-|many
CSARVSSYNSPLHF
TGCAGTGCTAGGGTCAGCTCCTATAATTCACCCCTCCACTTT
>TRBV4-1|TRBJ2-1|TRBD1|few
CASSQEGLGQGGNEQFF
TGCGCCAGCAGCCAAGAAGGTCTGGGACAGGGGGGCAATGAGCAGTTCTTC
>TRBV29-1|TRBJ2-3|-|few
CSVEDRRDTDTQYF
TGCAGCGTTGAAGATCGGCGAGACACAGATACGCAGTATTTT